Each of the 11 T cell receptor beta chains below was sequenced from the same sample in a study of Tregs in tolerant kidney transplant recipients. Data came from immunoSEQ multiplex PCR; TCRdb stores just in-frame clones and leaves some out. The profile shows 90,000 or so clones, 90% to 95% of them singletons. Recipients received nonmyeloablative bone marrow transplants from related graft donors, with transient mixed chimerism. The sample in question was CD4+ T cells from blood (PBMCs), obtained 12 months after the transplant. These receptors were taken from a human patient who received a combined kidney and bone marrow transplant. These T cells may partly come from the graft donor.

The chain links TRBV4-2 to TRBJ2-7; 13 bases match TRBD2. This CDR3 is 16 amino acids long. Germline-derived CDR1 and CDR2 are LGHNA and YNFKEQ. Trimming removed 4 bases from V and 2 bases from J; junction bases left unmatched: 5. The CDR3 DNA reads TGTGCCAGCAGCCGATTACTAGCGGGGGGGGCCTACGAGCAGTACTTC. Amino acid sequence: CASSRLLAGGAYEQYF.

J is TRBJ2-5 and V is TRBV7-2; D gene unclear. In germline, CDR1 is SGHTA, CDR2 FQGNSA. The CDR3 extends over 13 amino acids. The V end was cut by 5 bases, the J end by 4 bases, with 11 bases between. CDR3 in amino acids: CASSPIAPETQYF. Here the CDR3 DNA reads TGTGCCAGCAGCCCTATAGCCCCAGAGACCCAGTACTTC.

The chain couples TRBV30 to TRBJ2-3; 11 positions match TRBD1. Germline V CDR1 and CDR2: GTSNPN, SVGIG (reference sequence). The CDR3 extends over 14 amino acids. V trimming: 2 bases; J trimming: 4 bases; junction bases outside the gene matches: 2. CDR3 residues: CAWSPGQGADTQYF. CDR3 bases: TGTGCCTGGAGTCCGGGACAGGGGGCAGATACGCAGTATTTT. Full variable domain (remainder filled in from reference TRBV30 and TRBJ2-3): SQTIHQWPATLVQPVGSPLSLECTVEGTSNPNLYWYRQAAGRGLQLLFYSVGIGQISSEVPQNLSASRPQDRQFILSSKKLLLSDSGFYLCAWSPGQGADTQYFGPGTRLTVL.

The rearrangement links TRBV4-2 to TRBJ2-7; D gene ambiguous. Germline assignment: CDR1 LGHNA and CDR2 YNFKEQ. V was pared by 0 bases and J by 7 bases, with 13 bases between. The CDR3 totals 14 residues. Here the CDR3 reads CASSQEAGFREQYF. CDR3 DNA sequence: TGTGCCAGCAGCCAAGAGGCAGGATTTAGGGAGCAGTACTTC.

The chain carries TRBV19 and TRBJ2-1, with 8 bases identical to TRBD1. The V and J ends lost 3 bases and 4 bases, in that order; junction bases with no gene match: 8. The CDR3 runs to 16 residues. Germline assignment: CDR1 LNHDA and CDR2 SQIVND (reference sequence). As DNA, the CDR3 is TGTGCCAGTAGTATTTTAGACAGGGGTAGGTACAATGAGCAGTTCTTC. It specifies CASSILDRGRYNEQFF. The whole variable domain, filled in from reference TRBV19 and TRBJ2-1, reads DGGITQSPKYLFRKEGQNVTLSCEQNLNHDAMYWYRQDPGQGLRLIYYSQIVNDFQKGDIAEGYSVSREKKESFPLTVTSAQKNPTAFYLCASSILDRGRYNEQFFGPGTRLTVL.

This chain joins TRBV5-1 and TRBJ2-1, with D possibly TRBD2 on 7 matching bases. V dropped 0 bases and J dropped 2 bases, with 9 bases sitting between them. Germline CDR1 reads SGHRS; CDR2 reads YFSETQ. The CDR3 has 15 residues. CDR3 in amino acids: CASSLEGGPYNEQFF. The CDR3, as DNA: TGCGCCAGCAGCTTGGAGGGGGGGCCCTACAATGAGCAGTTCTTC.

This chain joins TRBV5-1 and TRBJ2-3; 7 bases fit TRBD1. Trimming at V came to 0 bases and at J to 0 bases, leaving 4 bases not matched to a gene. The CDR3 has 16 residues. Germline V gene data show CDR1 as SGHRS and CDR2 as YFSETQ. The CDR3 here is CASSLGGGSSTDTQYF. DNA of the CDR3: TGCGCCAGCAGCTTGGGAGGGGGCTCTAGCACAGATACGCAGTATTTT.

This clone was seen once. This chain connects TRBV7-2 to TRBJ2-7; no definite D call. The CDR3 runs to 15 residues. The germline V gene encodes CDR1 SGHTA and CDR2 FQGNSA. V was shortened by 0 bases and J by 4 bases, with 13 bases between the two germline ends. CDR3 nucleotide sequence: TGTGCCAGCAGCTTAGCCGGGTCCGAGATATACGAGCAGTACTTC. Protein: CASSLAGSEIYEQYF.

The gene calls are TRBV6-5 and TRBJ2-5; 9 nucleotides align to TRBD2. This CDR3 is built from 15 residues. J lost 6 bases, V lost 7 bases, and 12 bases had no gene match. Germline V gene lookup returns CDR1 MNHEY and CDR2 SVGAGI. Here the CDR3 reads CASTLGSGRRKTQYF. The CDR3 DNA follows: TGTGCCAGCACCCTTGGGAGCGGGAGGAGGAAGACCCAGTACTTC.

The V gene is TRBV9, the J gene TRBJ1-1, with D maybe TRBD1 (6 bases). This CDR3 is built from 15 residues. CDR1 SGDLS and CDR2 YYNGEE come from the germline V gene. Trimming shortened V by 0 bases and J by 0 bases, and 9 bases separated the two germline ends. CDR3 amino acids: CASSVEAGVNTEAFF. Written as DNA, the CDR3 is TGTGCCAGCAGCGTAGAGGCAGGGGTGAACACTGAAGCTTTCTTT.

The chain carries TRBV5-1 and TRBJ2-5; 7 positions match TRBD2. The CDR3 sequence is 16 residues long. Germline V CDR1 and CDR2: SGHRS, YFSETQ. The J segment lost 2 bases and the V segment lost 0 bases, leaving 7 bases of the junction unmatched. The CDR3 nucleotides are TGCGCCAGCAGCTTGGATACCGGGACTAAGCAAGAGACCCAGTACTTC. Amino acid sequence: CASSLDTGTKQETQYF.